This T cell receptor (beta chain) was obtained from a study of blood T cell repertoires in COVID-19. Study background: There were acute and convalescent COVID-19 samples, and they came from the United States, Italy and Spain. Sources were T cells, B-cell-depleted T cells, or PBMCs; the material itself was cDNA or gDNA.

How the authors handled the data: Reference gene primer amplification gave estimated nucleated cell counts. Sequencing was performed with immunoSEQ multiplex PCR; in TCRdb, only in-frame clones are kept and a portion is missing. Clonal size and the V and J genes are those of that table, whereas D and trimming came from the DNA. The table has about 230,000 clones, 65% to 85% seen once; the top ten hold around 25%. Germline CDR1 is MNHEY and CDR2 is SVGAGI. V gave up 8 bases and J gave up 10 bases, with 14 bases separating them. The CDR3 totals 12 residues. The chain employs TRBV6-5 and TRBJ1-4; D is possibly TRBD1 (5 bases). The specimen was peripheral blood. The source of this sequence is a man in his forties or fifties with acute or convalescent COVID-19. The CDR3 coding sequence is TGTGCCAGCGCTGGTGGGGGAGGAAAACTGTTTTTT. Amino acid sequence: CASAGGGGKLFF.